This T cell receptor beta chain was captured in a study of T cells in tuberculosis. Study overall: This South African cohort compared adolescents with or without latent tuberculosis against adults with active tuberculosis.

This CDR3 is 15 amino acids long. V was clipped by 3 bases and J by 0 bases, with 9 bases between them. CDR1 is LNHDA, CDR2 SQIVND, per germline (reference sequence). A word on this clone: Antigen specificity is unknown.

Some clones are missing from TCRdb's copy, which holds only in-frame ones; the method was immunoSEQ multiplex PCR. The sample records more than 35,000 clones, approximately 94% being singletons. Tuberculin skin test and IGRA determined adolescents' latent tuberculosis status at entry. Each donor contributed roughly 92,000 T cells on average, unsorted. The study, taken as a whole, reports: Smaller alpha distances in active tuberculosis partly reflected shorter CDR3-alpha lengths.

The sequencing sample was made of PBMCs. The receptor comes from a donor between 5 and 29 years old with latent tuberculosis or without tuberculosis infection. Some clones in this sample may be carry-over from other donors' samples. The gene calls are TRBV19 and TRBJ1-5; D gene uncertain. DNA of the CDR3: TGTGCCAGTAGTATCCCCAGGTATAGCAATCAGCCCCAGCATTTT. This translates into CASSIPRYSNQPQHF.